This TCR beta chain was identified in a study of human T cells and chemical hapten exposure. Study-wide background: From small differences in pooled library volume came most of the variation in per-sample TCR yields. Overall study findings and caveats: Following DPC sensitization, TCRs present above 1 in 1000 frequency showed no change.

Time point meaning: healthy volunteer bleed at 2 weeks. Extraction yielded total RNA from whole blood (unfractionated). As the library was built, unique molecular identifiers were attached to individual cDNA molecules. Authors' analysis steps: With a range of roughly 20,000 to 750,000, the median per sample was around 96,000 TCRs. One entry per CDR3 protein results from TCRdb running MiXCR on the RACE reads. The V and J calls, along with clone size, are taken from TCRdb and not from the paper's own processing. The sample holds about 50,000 distinct CDR3 sequences, about 4.5% seen once. This CDR3 spans 15 amino acids. CDR1 is SGHRS, CDR2 YFSETQ, per germline. Losses at the gene ends were 1 base for V and 9 bases for J; bases not matched to a gene: 12. This clonotype has at least ten counts. Its antigen is currently unknown.

The chain links TRBV5-1 to TRBJ2-7; 8 nucleotides agree with TRBD1. The TCR comes from a female donor in good health. Some clones in this sample may be carry-over from other donors' samples. The sequenced material came from whole blood. The CDR3 here is CASSLIIGQGPVQYF. For the CDR3, the DNA is TGCGCCAGCAGCTTGATTATTGGACAGGGTCCCGTGCAGTACTTC.